One TCR beta chain is described in this entry. The antigen remains unidentified. Time point denoted: cycle 4 day 1 (C4D1), after less than seven weeks of nivolumab. All trial patients relapsed after autologous stem cell transplantation. The germline CDR1 and CDR2 sequences are SEHNR and FQNEAQ (reference sequence). V was pared by 5 bases and J by 0 bases, with 4 bases of the junction left unmatched. The CDR3 is 15 residues long. This entry belongs to a study of PD-1 blockade in classical Hodgkin lymphoma. Overall study findings and caveats: No one has yet defined what causes the repertoire differences, which may be disease activity or prior therapy.

Method: immunoSEQ multiplex PCR; TCRdb's copy keeps in-frame clones and lacks some. The table lists about 61,000 clones, approximately 90% of them singletons. The V gene is TRBV7-9, the J gene TRBJ2-3, with TRBD1 identical over 8 bases. The TCR was taken from a human donor with classical Hodgkin lymphoma. This sample comprised peripheral blood mononuclear cells (PBMCs), obtained before the fourth cycle of nivolumab. The CDR3: CASSIGQGSTDTQYF. CDR3 coding DNA: TGTGCCAGCAGCATAGGACAGGGTAGCACAGATACGCAGTATTTT.